The TCR beta chain under discussion was sequenced for a study of T-cell memory formation after mild COVID-19. Concerning this clonotype: The antigen remains undetermined.

The CDR3 spans 14 residues. The germline CDR1 and CDR2 sequences are SGHRS and YFSETQ. J lost 4 bases, V lost 4 bases, and 5 bases had no gene match. With constant-segment primers, 5'RACE yielded cDNA libraries of TCR alpha and TCR beta that carried sample barcodes and UMIs. TCRdb independently ran MiXCR on the 5' RACE reads; one entry per CDR3 protein. Seen here are 250,000 to 300,000 distinct CDR3 sequences, more than 15% observed once, and the top ten hold roughly 23%. Study observations and caveats: Day 15 to 85 contractors were CD4/CD8 balanced; later expanders leaned CD4+. The second-wave clones peaking on day 37 were not confirmed as SARS-CoV-2-specific.

The source of this sequence is a man aged 18 to 30 who had mild COVID-19 (a few samples of this study predate the infection). Cell type and time point are not known. The V call is TRBV5-1, the J call TRBJ2-3; 8 positions match TRBD2. Sequencing was carried out using PBMCs or a T cell subset sorted from them (not recorded which). The CDR3 bases are TGCGCCAGCAGCCAACCCGGGGGGGCAGATACGCAGTATTTT. This gives the protein CASSQPGGADTQYF.